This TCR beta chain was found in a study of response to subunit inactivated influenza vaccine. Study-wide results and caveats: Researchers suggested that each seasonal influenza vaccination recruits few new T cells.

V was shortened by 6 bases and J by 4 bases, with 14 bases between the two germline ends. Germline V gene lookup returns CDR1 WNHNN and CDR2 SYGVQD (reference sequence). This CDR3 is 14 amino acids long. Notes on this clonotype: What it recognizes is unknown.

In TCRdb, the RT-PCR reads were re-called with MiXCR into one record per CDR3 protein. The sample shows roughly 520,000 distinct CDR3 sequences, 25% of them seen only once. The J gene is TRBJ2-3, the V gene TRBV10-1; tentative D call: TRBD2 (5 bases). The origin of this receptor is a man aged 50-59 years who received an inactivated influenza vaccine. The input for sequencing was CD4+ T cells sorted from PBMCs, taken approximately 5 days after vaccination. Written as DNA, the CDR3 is TGCGCCAGCAGGGCGGGCTATTCGGCAGATACGCAGTATTTT. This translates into CASRAGYSADTQYF.